Listed below are T cell receptor beta chains from one sample, sequenced in a study of blood T cell repertoires in COVID-19. Libraries were prepared by immunoSEQ multiplex PCR; TCRdb keeps only in-frame clonotypes and omits some of them. The data contain some 390,000 clones, approximately 89% of them singletons. Material for sequencing was PBMCs or T cells enriched from blood (not recorded which). These receptors were obtained from a woman in her twenties or thirties who had recovered from COVID-19. Each CDR3 is given with its conserved first and last residue. Fields, in order: J gene, D gene, V gene, CDR3 protein, CDR3 DNA. D genes are given only for firm matches.

J gene: TRBJ2-5
D gene: NA
V gene: TRBV15
CDR3 protein: CATSRERETQYF
CDR3 DNA: TGTGCCACCAGCAGAGAGAGGGAGACCCAGTACTTC

J gene: TRBJ2-7
D gene: NA
V gene: TRBV7-8
CDR3 protein: CASSLARQDEQYF
CDR3 DNA: TGTGCCAGCAGCTTAGCCCGACAGGATGAGCAGTACTTC

J gene: TRBJ2-7
D gene: TRBD1
V gene: TRBV7-9
CDR3 protein: CASSLTGTDYEQYF
CDR3 DNA: TGTGCCAGCAGCCTTACCGGGACAGACTACGAGCAGTACTTC

J gene: TRBJ2-4
D gene: NA
V gene: TRBV30
CDR3 protein: CAWNQGLAKNIQYF
CDR3 DNA: TGTGCCTGGAACCAGGGGTTGGCCAAAAACATTCAGTACTTC

J gene: TRBJ2-1
D gene: TRBD1
V gene: TRBV7-9
CDR3 protein: CASSLFAGGRDEQFF
CDR3 DNA: TGTGCCAGCAGCTTATTTGCAGGGGGCAGGGATGAGCAGTTCTTC

J gene: TRBJ2-1
D gene: NA
V gene: TRBV2
CDR3 protein: CASSETRGYNEQFF
CDR3 DNA: TGTGCCAGCAGTGAAACTAGGGGGTACAATGAGCAGTTCTTC

J gene: TRBJ1-1
D gene: NA
V gene: TRBV28
CDR3 protein: CASSFGGTEAFF
CDR3 DNA: TGTGCCAGCAGTTTCGGAGGCACTGAAGCTTTCTTT

J gene: TRBJ2-7
D gene: TRBD2
V gene: TRBV11-2
CDR3 protein: CASSLVLSWGGYEQYF
CDR3 DNA: TGTGCCAGCAGCTTAGTTCTGTCTTGGGGGGGTTACGAGCAGTACTTC

J gene: TRBJ1-2
D gene: NA
V gene: TRBV19
CDR3 protein: CASSTSTWGQGNYGYTF
CDR3 DNA: TGTGCCAGTAGTACCTCGACATGGGGGCAGGGTAACTATGGCTACACCTTC

J gene: TRBJ1-2
D gene: NA
V gene: TRBV14
CDR3 protein: CASSPSKLYGYTF
CDR3 DNA: TGTGCCAGCAGCCCAAGCAAATTGTACGGCTACACCTTC

J gene: TRBJ1-1
D gene: NA
V gene: TRBV19
CDR3 protein: CASSMAPRAEAFF
CDR3 DNA: TGTGCCAGTAGTATGGCCCCCAGGGCTGAAGCTTTCTTT

J gene: TRBJ2-5
D gene: NA
V gene: TRBV19
CDR3 protein: CASSRFAGALQETQYF
CDR3 DNA: TGTGCCAGTAGTCGTTTTGCGGGGGCCCTCCAAGAGACCCAGTACTTC